These 24 T cell receptor beta chains came from one sample sequenced in a study of T cells after yellow fever vaccination. MiXCR, run by TCRdb on the 5' RACE reads, gives a single entry per CDR3 protein. The sample has about 130,000 distinct CDR3 sequences, roughly 10% seen once. Specimen: CD8+ T cells sorted from PBMCs, collected on the day of the yellow fever booster vaccination. The receptors were sampled from a young man who received the YFV17D yellow fever vaccine.

The chain carries TRBV3-1 and TRBJ2-5, with TRBD2 matching 10 bases. CDR3 length: 16 residues. V dropped 4 bases and J dropped 5; count of bases not matched to a gene: 10. Germline CDR1 is LGHDT and CDR2 is YNNKEL (reference sequence). The CDR3 loop reads CASSPLKRGGRETQYF. DNA for the CDR3: TGTGCCAGCAGCCCCCTCAAGCGGGGGGGCCGGGAGACCCAGTACTTC.

V and J are TRBV4-3 and TRBJ2-7, with D perhaps matching TRBD1 or TRBD2 (6 bases each). Trimming shortened V by 2 bases and J by 6 bases, and 20 bases separated the two germline ends. The CDR3 spans 16 residues. Germline CDR1 is LGHNA and CDR2 is YSLEER. CDR3 residues: CASSQLGGPGLREQYV. CDR3 DNA: TGCGCCAGCAGCCAATTGGGGGGCCCCGGGCTTCGCGAGCAGTACGTC.

The rearrangement joins TRBV5-1 to TRBJ1-1; D is uncertain. This CDR3 region has 14 residues. Germline CDR1 SGHRS, CDR2 YFSETQ. V dropped 0 bases and J dropped 1 base, with 7 bases sitting between them. CDR3 DNA sequence: TGCGCCAGCAGCTTGGAATGGGAGAACACTGAAGCTTTCTTT. This encodes CASSLEWENTEAFF.

The table lists this clonotype with a few counts. The J gene is TRBJ2-1, the V gene TRBV11-1; D is perhaps TRBD2 (6 bases). The V and J ends lost 5 bases and 9 bases respectively, with 14 bases between them. The CDR3 totals 13 residues. Per the germline V gene, CDR1 is SGHAT and CDR2 is FQDESV (reference sequence). CDR3 nucleotides: TGTGCCAGCAGCCATCCGGGAGAAAGTGAGCAGTTCTTC. Translation: CASSHPGESEQFF.

This clonotype was seen more than once but under ten times. The chain joins TRBV7-6 to TRBJ2-3; TRBD1 might be the D (5 bases). Germline CDR1 reads SGHVS; CDR2 reads FNYEAQ. Trimming pared 5 bases from V and 0 bases from J, leaving 15 bases between. CDR3 size: 16 residues. CDR3 loop: CASSPFDRQSTDTQYF. The CDR3 DNA reads TGTGCCAGCAGCCCCTTTGACAGACAGAGCACAGATACGCAGTATTTT.

This chain links TRBV27 with TRBJ2-6; a weak D match, TRBD1 (5 bases). Germline assignment: CDR1 MNHEY and CDR2 SMNVEV (reference sequence). The germline V and J ends were trimmed by 5 bases and 0 bases, with 17 bases remaining between them. The CDR3 loop spans 18 amino acids. CDR3 sequence: CASSTTWGLSSGANVLTF. DNA of the CDR3: TGTGCCAGCAGTACGACCTGGGGCCTCAGCTCTGGGGCCAACGTCCTGACTTTC.

The J gene is TRBJ2-1, the V gene TRBV29-1; D tentatively reads TRBD1 or TRBD2 (6 bases each). CDR1 is SQVTM, CDR2 ANQGSEA, per germline. Trimming took off 2 bases at V and 10 bases at J, with 27 bases between the two ends. CDR3 length: 17 residues. The CDR3 loop is CSVEPFALGGRLGEQFF. CDR3 nucleotide sequence: TGCAGCGTTGAACCGTTCGCCTTGGGGGGCCGCCTCGGGGAGCAGTTCTTC.

This clonotype was found a few times. V gene TRBV27 combines with J gene TRBJ2-2, with D possibly being TRBD2 (5 bases). This CDR3 has 15 amino acids. The germline CDR1 and CDR2 sequences are MNHEY and SMNVEV (reference sequence). V was shortened by 6 bases and J by 8 bases, with 19 bases between the two germline ends. The CDR3 sequence: CASRESVAPGGELFF. Written as DNA, the CDR3 is TGTGCCAGCAGAGAGAGCGTGGCCCCGGGGGGGGAGCTGTTTTTT.

The V call is TRBV25-1, the J call TRBJ2-5; 15 bases agree with TRBD2. Losses at the gene ends were 6 bases for V and 4 bases for J; bases not matched to a gene: 3. This CDR3 has 15 residues. Germline V CDR1 and CDR2: MGHDK, SYGVNS. CDR3 bases: TGTGCCAGCAGGGGACTAGCGGGGGGAACAGAGACCCAGTACTTC. Translation gives CASRGLAGGTETQYF.

The V and J genes are TRBV9 and TRBJ1-2; a possible D gene is TRBD1 (6 bases). Germline V CDR1 and CDR2: SGDLS, YYNGEE. Deletions cut 2 bases from V and 3 bases from J, with 14 bases between. This CDR3 is built from 15 residues. In DNA form, the CDR3 reads TGTGCCAGCAGCGTCAAGACAGGAATGGACTATGGCTACACCTTC. Its protein product is CASSVKTGMDYGYTF.

The V gene is TRBV5-5, the J gene TRBJ2-3, with 7 nucleotides matching TRBD2. Per the germline V gene, CDR1 is SGHKS and CDR2 is YYEKEE (reference sequence). This CDR3 contains 16 residues. Losses at the gene ends were 5 bases for V and 7 bases for J; bases not matched to a gene: 16. The CDR3 DNA reads TGTGCCAGCAGATGGGAGGATTGGGGGGGACGATATACGCAGTATTTT. Translating it yields CASRWEDWGGRYTQYF.

This clonotype has more than one count but fewer than ten. V usage is TRBV6-1 and J usage is TRBJ1-1; no definite D call. This CDR3 contains 11 residues. From germline, CDR1 is MNHNS and CDR2 SASEGT. V was cut by 8 bases and J by 3 bases, with 7 bases left in between. The CDR3 sequence is CASGGDTEAFF. The CDR3 DNA sequence: TGTGCCAGCGGTGGAGACACTGAAGCTTTCTTT.

This clonotype was counted between two and nine times. V gene TRBV4-1 combines with J gene TRBJ2-3; 7 nucleotides line up with TRBD1. Germline V gives CDR1 MGHRA, CDR2 YSYEKL. The CDR3 has 12 amino acids. V dropped 4 bases and J dropped 15; count of bases not matched to a gene: 10. The CDR3 DNA sequence: TGCGCCAGCAGCCCCCCGACAGGGTCGTACTATTTT. Translating it yields CASSPPTGSYYF.

This clonotype was counted only a few times. This rearrangement joins TRBV4-3 to TRBJ2-1; 9 nucleotides agree with TRBD2. The trim removed 0 bases at V and 0 bases at J, leaving 9 bases unmatched. From germline, CDR1 is LGHNA and CDR2 YSLEER. The length of the CDR3 is 19 residues. CDR3 sequence reads: CASSQDTLAGRISYNEQFF. The CDR3 region has the DNA TGCGCCAGCAGCCAAGATACCCTAGCGGGGCGTATCTCCTACAATGAGCAGTTCTTC.

This sequence joins TRBV25-1 and TRBJ2-1; 12 bases are shared with TRBD2. The J segment lost 7 bases and the V segment lost 8 bases, leaving 6 bases of the junction unmatched. CDR3 length: 14 residues. Per the germline V gene, CDR1 is MGHDK and CDR2 is SYGVNS. In DNA, the CDR3 is TGTGCCAGCCAGCTAGCGGGGGGGCTTAATGAGCAGTTCTTC. Amino acid sequence: CASQLAGGLNEQFF.

This clonotype was seen more than once but under ten times. The chain recombines TRBV6-5 with TRBJ1-1; a weak D match, TRBD1 (6 bases). V shed 2 bases and J shed 11 bases, with 15 bases lying between them. The CDR3 has 13 amino acids. Germline V CDR1 and CDR2: MNHEY, SVGAGI. The CDR3 sequence is CASSYEAGVLAFF. CDR3 nucleotides: TGTGCCAGCAGTTACGAGGCAGGGGTTCTGGCTTTCTTT.

The chain joins TRBV27 to TRBJ1-6; D gene ambiguous. Germline V gene lookup returns CDR1 MNHEY and CDR2 SMNVEV (reference sequence). This CDR3 contains 14 residues. Trimming took 7 bases from V and 9 from J, leaving 16 bases between them. The CDR3, as DNA: TGTGCCAGCACACTAGGAGGGTTGGGTTCACCCCTCCACTTT. It encodes CASTLGGLGSPLHF.

This clonotype has only a few counts. This sequence joins TRBV4-1 and TRBJ2-5; 8 bases agree with TRBD2. The CDR3 consists of 15 residues. Germline-derived CDR1 and CDR2 are MGHRA and YSYEKL. J lost 5 bases, V lost 3 bases, and 8 bases had no gene match. In nucleotides, the CDR3 is TGCGCCAGCAGCCATCAATGGACTAGCTGGGAGACCCAGTACTTC. Amino acid sequence: CASSHQWTSWETQYF.

This clonotype was detected only a few times. The genes are TRBV7-9 and TRBJ2-3; 7 bases line up with TRBD1. The CDR3 consists of 14 residues. After removal of 1 base from V and 5 bases from J, the junction contained 3 bases not matched to a gene. Germline CDR1 and CDR2: SEHNR and FQNEAQ (reference sequence). As DNA, the CDR3 is TGTGCCAGCAGCTTAGGGCAGGGGGAAGATACGCAGTATTTT. Translated: CASSLGQGEDTQYF.

The rearrangement links TRBV6-5 to TRBJ2-5, with unresolved D. V lost 0 bases and J 5 bases, leaving 7 bases between the germline ends. Germline CDR1 is MNHEY and CDR2 is SVGAGI. The CDR3 covers 13 residues. The CDR3 DNA sequence: TGTGCCAGCAGTTACTCGATGAGGGAGACCCAGTACTTC. This codes for CASSYSMRETQYF.

This rearrangement joins TRBV7-9 to TRBJ1-1, with TRBD1 matching over 9 bases. The CDR3 is 16 amino acids. The J segment lost 4 bases and the V segment lost 5 bases, leaving 11 bases of the junction unmatched. The V gene's germline CDR1 is SEHNR and CDR2 FQNEAQ (reference sequence). The CDR3 sequence: CASSPRDREGVTEAFF. CDR3 coding DNA: TGTGCCAGCAGCCCCCGGGACAGGGAAGGGGTCACTGAAGCTTTCTTT.

The CDR3 bases are TGTGCCAGTAGTATGGGACAGGGTGGCTGGGAAGCTTTCTTT. It is translated as CASSMGQGGWEAFF. The chain is built from TRBV19 and TRBJ1-1, with TRBD1 identical over 9 bases. Germline values: CDR1 LNHDA, CDR2 SQIVND (reference sequence). The CDR3 runs to 14 residues. Trimming took 3 bases from V and 8 from J; bases not matched to a gene: 7.

The rearrangement links TRBV7-2 to TRBJ2-3, with 7 bases lining up with TRBD2. The germline V gene has CDR1 SGHTA and CDR2 FQGNSA. J lost 1 base, V lost 4 bases, and 8 bases had no gene match. This CDR3 is built from 16 residues. CDR3 bases: TGTGCCAGCAGCTACTCTCCTAGCGGTGGCACAGATACGCAGTATTTT. This sequence encodes CASSYSPSGGTDTQYF.

This clonotype has just a few counts. The gene calls are TRBV12-3 or TRBV12-4 and TRBJ2-3; D is perhaps TRBD1 or TRBD2 (6 bases each). This CDR3 is 16 amino acids long. V was clipped by 4 bases and J by 0 bases, with 14 bases between them. This chain's CDR3 is CASSSGAKTSTDTQYF. The CDR3 nucleotides are TGTGCCAGCAGTTCGGGGGCGAAAACTAGCACAGATACGCAGTATTTT.